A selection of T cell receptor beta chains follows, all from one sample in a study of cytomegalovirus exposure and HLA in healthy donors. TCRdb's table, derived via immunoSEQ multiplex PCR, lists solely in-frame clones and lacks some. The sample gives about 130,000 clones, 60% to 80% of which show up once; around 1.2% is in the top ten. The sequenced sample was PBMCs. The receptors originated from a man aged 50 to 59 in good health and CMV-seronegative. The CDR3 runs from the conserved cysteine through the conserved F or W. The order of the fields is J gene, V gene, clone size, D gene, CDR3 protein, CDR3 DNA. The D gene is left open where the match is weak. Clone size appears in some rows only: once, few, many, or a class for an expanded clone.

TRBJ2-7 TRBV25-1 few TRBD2 CATGIKAGGEQYF TGTGCCACCGGAATTAAAGCGGGAGGCGAGCAGTACTTC
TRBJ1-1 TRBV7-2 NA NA CASTRQMNTEAFF TGTGCCAGCACCCGACAGATGAACACTGAAGCTTTCTTT
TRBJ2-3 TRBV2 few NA CASQGGSLPSTDTQYF TGTGCCTCCCAAGGAGGGAGCCTCCCAAGCACAGATACGCAGTATTTT
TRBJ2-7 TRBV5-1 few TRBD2 CASSLASGGPYEQYF TGCGCCAGCAGCTTGGCTTCGGGAGGCCCCTACGAGCAGTACTTC
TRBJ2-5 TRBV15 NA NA CATSRALAAIQETQYF TGTGCCACCAGCAGGGCCCTGGCAGCGATTCAAGAGACCCAGTACTTC
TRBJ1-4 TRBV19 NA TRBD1 CASGIQGAANEKLFF TGTGCCAGTGGTATACAGGGGGCGGCTAATGAAAAACTGTTTTTT
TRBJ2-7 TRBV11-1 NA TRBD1 CASSRDSPYEQYF TGTGCCAGCAGCCGGGACAGTCCCTACGAGCAGTACTTC
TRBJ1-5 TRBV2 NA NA CASRAEQVYQPQHF TGTGCCAGCAGGGCTGAGCAGGTTTATCAGCCCCAGCATTTT
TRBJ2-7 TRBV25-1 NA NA CASSEPTTRGYEQYF TGTGCCAGCAGTGAACCCACTACCAGGGGATACGAGCAGTACTTC
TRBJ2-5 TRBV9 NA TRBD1 CASSADGDRGQTQYF TGTGCCAGCAGCGCTGATGGGGACAGGGGACAGACCCAGTACTTC
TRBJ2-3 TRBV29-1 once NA CSERESGGTDTQYF TGCAGCGAAAGGGAGTCGGGGGGCACAGATACGCAGTATTTT
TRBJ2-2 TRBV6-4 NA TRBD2 CASGTGTSANTGELFF TGTGCCAGCGGGACCGGGACTAGCGCGAACACCGGGGAGCTGTTTTTT
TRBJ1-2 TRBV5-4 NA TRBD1 CASSLGQGSDGYTF TGTGCCAGCAGCTTGGGACAGGGGTCGGATGGCTACACCTTC
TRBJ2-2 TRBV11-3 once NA CASSSGYTGELFF TGTGCCAGCAGCAGCGGTTACACCGGGGAGCTGTTTTTT
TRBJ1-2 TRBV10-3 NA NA CAIRKQGGDYGYTF TGTGCCATCAGAAAACAGGGAGGGGACTATGGCTACACCTTC
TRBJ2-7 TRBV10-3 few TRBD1 CAISGPPRDRNSYEQYF TGTGCCATCAGTGGCCCCCCCCGGGACAGAAATTCCTACGAGCAGTACTTC
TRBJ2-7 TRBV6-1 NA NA CASSEGPRVSGIYEQYF TGTGCCAGCAGTGAAGGGCCTCGAGTCTCAGGGATTTACGAGCAGTACTTC
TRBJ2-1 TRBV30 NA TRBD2 CAGIAGEFYNEQFF TGTGCCGGAATAGCGGGAGAGTTCTACAATGAGCAGTTCTTC
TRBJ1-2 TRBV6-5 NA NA CASSDRPDYGYTF TGTGCCAGCAGTGACAGGCCGGACTATGGCTACACCTTC
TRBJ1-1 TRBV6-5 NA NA CASRITGNIVTEAFF TGTGCCAGCAGGATTACGGGTAATATTGTCACTGAAGCTTTCTTT
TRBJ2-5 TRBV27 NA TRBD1 CASSRQGIQETQYF TGTGCCAGCAGTCGACAGGGTATTCAAGAGACCCAGTACTTC
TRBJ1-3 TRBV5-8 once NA CASRWSVSGNTIYF TGTGCCAGCAGATGGTCGGTCTCTGGAAACACCATATATTTT
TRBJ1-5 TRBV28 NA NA CASSPVAGSNQPQHF TGTGCCAGCAGTCCCGTGGCAGGGAGCAATCAGCCCCAGCATTTT
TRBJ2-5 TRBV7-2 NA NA CASSNSPTQYF TGTGCCAGCAGCAACAGCCCGACCCAGTACTTC
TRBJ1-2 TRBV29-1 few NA CSVLDRVTEGYTF TGCAGCGTCCTGGACAGAGTTACGGAAGGCTACACCTTC
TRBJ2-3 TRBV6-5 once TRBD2 CASRRLASTDTQYF TGTGCCAGCAGACGACTAGCGAGCACAGATACGCAGTATTTT
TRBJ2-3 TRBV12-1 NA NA CASSCRTTSGRQTDTQYF TGTGCCAGCAGCTGCCGCACTACTAGCGGGAGACAAACAGATACGCAGTATTTT
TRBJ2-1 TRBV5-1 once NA CASSLGREEEQFF TGCGCCAGCAGCTTGGGGAGGGAGGAGGAGCAGTTCTTC
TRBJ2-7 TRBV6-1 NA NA CASNWEEFSYEQYF TGTGCCAGCAATTGGGAGGAATTCTCCTACGAGCAGTACTTC
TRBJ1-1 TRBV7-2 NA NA CASSLYAAQAAAFF TGTGCCAGCAGCTTATATGCGGCTCAAGCAGCGGCTTTCTTT
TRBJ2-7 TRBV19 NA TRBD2 CASSTGTSGSYEQYF TGTGCCAGTAGTACGGGGACTAGCGGGAGTTACGAGCAGTACTTC
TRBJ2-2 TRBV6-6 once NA CASSRDGAGELFF TGTGCCAGCAGTCGAGACGGGGCCGGGGAGCTGTTTTTT
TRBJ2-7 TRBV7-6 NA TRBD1 CASSWTRTGSEQYF TGTGCCAGCAGCTGGACAAGGACAGGGAGCGAGCAGTACTTC
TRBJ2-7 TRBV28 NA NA CATVGEPSTYEQYF TGTGCCACCGTCGGTGAGCCATCAACCTACGAGCAGTACTTC
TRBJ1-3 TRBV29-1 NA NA CSVSGTPGAGNTIYF TGCAGCGTTTCTGGGACCCCGGGGGCTGGAAACACCATATATTTT
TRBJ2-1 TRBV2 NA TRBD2 CASSHGLAGVNEQFF TGTGCCAGCAGTCACGGACTAGCGGGAGTCAATGAGCAGTTCTTC
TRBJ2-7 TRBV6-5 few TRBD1 CASRKSQGASYEQYF TGTGCCAGCAGGAAATCACAGGGGGCCTCCTACGAGCAGTACTTC
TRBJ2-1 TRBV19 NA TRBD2 CASSKGGGGEQFF TGTGCCAGTAGTAAAGGTGGGGGGGGAGAGCAGTTCTTC
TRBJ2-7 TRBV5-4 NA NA CASSLRQGNYEQYF TGTGCCAGCAGCTTGAGGCAGGGGAACTACGAGCAGTACTTC